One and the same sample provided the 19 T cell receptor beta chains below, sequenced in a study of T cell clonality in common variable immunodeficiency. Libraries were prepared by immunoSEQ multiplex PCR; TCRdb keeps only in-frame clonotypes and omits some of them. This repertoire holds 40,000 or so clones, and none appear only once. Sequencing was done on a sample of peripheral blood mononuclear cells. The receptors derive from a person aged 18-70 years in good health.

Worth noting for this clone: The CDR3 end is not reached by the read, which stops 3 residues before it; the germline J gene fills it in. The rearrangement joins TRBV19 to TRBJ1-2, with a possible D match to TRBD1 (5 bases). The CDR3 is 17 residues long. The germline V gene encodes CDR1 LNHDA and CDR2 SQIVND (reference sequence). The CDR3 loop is CASTPYPSGASTDTYTF. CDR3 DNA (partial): TGTGCCAGTACCCCATATCCCAGCGGGGCCAGCACAGATACC. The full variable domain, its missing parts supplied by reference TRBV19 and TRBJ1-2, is DGGITQSPKYLFRKEGQNVTLSCEQNLNHDAMYWYRQDPGQGLRLIYYSQIVNDFQKGDIAEGYSVSREKKESFPLTVTSAQKNPTAFYLCASTPYPSGASTDTYTFGSGTRLTVV.

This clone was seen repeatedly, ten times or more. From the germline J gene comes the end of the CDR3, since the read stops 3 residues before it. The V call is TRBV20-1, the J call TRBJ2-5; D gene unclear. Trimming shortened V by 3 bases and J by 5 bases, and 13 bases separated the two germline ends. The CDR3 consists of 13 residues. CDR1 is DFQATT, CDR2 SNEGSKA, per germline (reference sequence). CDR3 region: CSASPLVGETQYF. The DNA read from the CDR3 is TGCAGTGCTAGCCCCCTGGTCGGGGAGACC.

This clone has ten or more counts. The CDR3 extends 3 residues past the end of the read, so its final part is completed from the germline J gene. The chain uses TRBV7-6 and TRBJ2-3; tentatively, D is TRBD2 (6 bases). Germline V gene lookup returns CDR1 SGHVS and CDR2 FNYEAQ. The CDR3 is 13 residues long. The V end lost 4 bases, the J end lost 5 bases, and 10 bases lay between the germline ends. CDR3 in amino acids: CASSSSEGDTQYF. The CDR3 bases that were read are TGTGCCAGCAGCTCGTCGGAGGGAGATACG.

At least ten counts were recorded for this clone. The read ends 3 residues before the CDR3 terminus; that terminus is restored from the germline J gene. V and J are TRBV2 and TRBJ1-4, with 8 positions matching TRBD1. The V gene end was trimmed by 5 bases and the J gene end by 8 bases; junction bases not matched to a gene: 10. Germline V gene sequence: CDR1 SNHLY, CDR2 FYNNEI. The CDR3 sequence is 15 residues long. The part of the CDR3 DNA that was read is TGTGCCAGCAGTAACTTCGGACAGGGCCAGGAAAAA. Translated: CASSNFGQGQEK. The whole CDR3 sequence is CASSNFGQGQEKLFF.

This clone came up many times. The CDR3: CAWIPGQGPYNSPLHF. Partial CDR3 DNA: TGTGCCTGGATCCCGGGACAGGGGCCCTATAATTCACCC. This rearrangement joins TRBV30 to TRBJ1-6; TRBD1 agrees at 10 bases. The CDR3 end lies 3 residues beyond the end of the read and is filled in from the germline J gene. With 4 bases clipped from V and 2 bases from J, the junction kept 5 bases outside the gene matches. This CDR3 spans 16 amino acids. CDR1 and CDR2 (germline): GTSNPN, SVGIG (reference sequence).

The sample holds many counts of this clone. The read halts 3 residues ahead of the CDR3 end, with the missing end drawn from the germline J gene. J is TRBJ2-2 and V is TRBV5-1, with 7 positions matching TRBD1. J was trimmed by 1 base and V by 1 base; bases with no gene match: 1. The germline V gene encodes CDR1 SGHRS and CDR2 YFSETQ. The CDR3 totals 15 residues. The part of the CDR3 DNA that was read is TGCGCCAGCAGCTTGCGGACAGGGAACACCGGGGAG. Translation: CASSLRTGNTGE. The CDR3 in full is CASSLRTGNTGELFF.

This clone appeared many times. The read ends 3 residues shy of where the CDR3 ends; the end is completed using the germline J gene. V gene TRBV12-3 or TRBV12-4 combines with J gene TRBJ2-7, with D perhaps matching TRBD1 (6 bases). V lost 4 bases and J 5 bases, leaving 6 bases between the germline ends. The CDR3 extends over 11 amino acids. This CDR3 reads CASSYRDEQYF. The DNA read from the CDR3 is TGTGCCAGCAGTTACAGGGACGAG.

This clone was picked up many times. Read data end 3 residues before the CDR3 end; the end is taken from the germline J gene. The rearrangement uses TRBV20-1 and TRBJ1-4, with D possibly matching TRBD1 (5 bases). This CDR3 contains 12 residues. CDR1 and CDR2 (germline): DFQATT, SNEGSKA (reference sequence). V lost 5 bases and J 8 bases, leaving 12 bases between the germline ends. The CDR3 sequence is CSAGETGEKLFF. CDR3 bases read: TGCAGTGCTGGGGAAACAGGCGAAAAA.

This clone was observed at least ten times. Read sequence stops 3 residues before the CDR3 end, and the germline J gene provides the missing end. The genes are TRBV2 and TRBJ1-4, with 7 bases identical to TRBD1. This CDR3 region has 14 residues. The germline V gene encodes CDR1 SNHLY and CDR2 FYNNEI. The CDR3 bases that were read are TGTGCCAGCAGTGTTGTGCAGGGGGATTCACCA. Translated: CASSVVQGDSP. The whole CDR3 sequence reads CASSVVQGDSPLFF.

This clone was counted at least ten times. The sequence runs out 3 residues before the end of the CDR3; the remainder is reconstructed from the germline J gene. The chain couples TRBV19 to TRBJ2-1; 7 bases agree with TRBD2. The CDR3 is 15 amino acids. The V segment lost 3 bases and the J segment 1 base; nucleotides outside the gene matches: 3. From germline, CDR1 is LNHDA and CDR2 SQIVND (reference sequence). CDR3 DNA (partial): TGTGCCAGTAGTATCGCGGGAGCGTCCTACAATGAG. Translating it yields CASSIAGASYNE. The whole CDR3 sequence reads CASSIAGASYNEQFF.

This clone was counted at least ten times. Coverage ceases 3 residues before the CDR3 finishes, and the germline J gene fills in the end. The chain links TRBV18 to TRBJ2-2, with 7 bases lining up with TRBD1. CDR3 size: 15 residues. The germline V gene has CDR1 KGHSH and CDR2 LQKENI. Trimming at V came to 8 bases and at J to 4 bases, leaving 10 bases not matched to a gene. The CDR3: CASAGTEAFTGELFF. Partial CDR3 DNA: TGTGCCAGCGCCGGGACAGAGGCGTTCACCGGGGAG.

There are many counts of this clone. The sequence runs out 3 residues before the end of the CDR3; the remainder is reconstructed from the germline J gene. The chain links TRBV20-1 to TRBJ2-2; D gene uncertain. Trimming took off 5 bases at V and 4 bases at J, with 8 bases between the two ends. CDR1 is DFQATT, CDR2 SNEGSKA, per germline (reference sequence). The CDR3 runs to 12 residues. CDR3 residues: CSAWKGTGELFF. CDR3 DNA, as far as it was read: TGCAGTGCTTGGAAGGGCACCGGGGAG.

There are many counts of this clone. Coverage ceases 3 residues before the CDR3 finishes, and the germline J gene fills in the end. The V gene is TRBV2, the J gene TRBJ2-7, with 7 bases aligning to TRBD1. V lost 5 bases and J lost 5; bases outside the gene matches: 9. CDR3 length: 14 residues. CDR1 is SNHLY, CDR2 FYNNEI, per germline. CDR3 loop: CASSQTGLGDEQYF. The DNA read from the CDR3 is TGTGCCAGCAGTCAGACAGGGTTGGGGGACGAG.

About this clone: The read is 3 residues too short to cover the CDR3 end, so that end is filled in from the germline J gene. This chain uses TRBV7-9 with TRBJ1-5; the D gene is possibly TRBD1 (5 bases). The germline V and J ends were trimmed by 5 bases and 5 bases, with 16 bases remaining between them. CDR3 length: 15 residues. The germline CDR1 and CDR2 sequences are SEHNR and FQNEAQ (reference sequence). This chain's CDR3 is CASSHSGRGYQPQHF. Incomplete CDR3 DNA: TGTGCCAGCAGCCACTCCGGGAGGGGCTATCAGCCC.

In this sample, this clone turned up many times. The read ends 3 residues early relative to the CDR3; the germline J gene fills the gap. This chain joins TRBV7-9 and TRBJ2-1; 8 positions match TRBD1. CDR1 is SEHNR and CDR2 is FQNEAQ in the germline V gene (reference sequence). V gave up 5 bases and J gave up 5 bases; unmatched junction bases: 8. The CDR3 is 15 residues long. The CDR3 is CASSLTGETDNEQFF. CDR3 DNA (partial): TGTGCCAGCAGCCTGACAGGGGAAACGGACAATGAG.

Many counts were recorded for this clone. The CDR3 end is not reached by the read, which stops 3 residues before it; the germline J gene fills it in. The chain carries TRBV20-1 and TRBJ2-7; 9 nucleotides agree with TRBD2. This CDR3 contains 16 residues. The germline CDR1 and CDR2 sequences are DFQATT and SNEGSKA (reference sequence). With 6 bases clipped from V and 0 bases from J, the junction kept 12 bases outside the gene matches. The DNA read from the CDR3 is TGCAGTGCCGATATTCCGAGCGGGGGGTCCTCCTACGAG. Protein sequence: CSADIPSGGSSYE. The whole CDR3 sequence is CSADIPSGGSSYEQYF.

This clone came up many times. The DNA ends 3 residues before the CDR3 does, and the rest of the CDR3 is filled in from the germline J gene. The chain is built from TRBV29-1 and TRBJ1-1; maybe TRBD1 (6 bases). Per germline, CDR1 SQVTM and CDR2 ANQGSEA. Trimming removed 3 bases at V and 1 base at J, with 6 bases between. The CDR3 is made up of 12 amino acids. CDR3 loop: CSVDRGNTEAFF. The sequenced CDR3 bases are TGCAGCGTTGACAGGGGGAACACTGAA.

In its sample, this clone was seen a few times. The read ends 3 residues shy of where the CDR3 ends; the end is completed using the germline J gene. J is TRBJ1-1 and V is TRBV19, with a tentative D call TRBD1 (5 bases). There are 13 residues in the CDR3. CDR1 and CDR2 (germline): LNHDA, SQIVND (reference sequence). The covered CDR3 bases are TGTGCCAGTAGTACCTTCGGGGGTATCGAA. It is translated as CASSTFGGIE. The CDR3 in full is CASSTFGGIEAFF.

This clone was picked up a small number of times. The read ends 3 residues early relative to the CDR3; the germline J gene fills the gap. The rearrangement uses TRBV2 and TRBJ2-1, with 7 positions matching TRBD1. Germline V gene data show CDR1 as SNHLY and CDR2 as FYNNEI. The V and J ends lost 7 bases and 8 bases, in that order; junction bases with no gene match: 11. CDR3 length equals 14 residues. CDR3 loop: CASKGAWGFDEQFF. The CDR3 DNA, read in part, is TGTGCCAGCAAGGGGGCTTGGGGTTTCGATGAG.